This entry lists 29 T cell receptor beta chains sequenced from one sample in a study of spatial heterogeneity in lung cancer. Sample time point: blood at routine non-recurrence follow-up after resection. TCRdb reprocessed the 5' RACE reads via MiXCR and lists one record per CDR3 protein. Among over 70,000 distinct CDR3 sequences listed, 8% to 9.5% were seen once. Sample: PBMCs, taken at follow-up. The source of these receptors is a female donor with early-stage non-small cell lung cancer.

Ten or more counts support this clonotype. The chain uses TRBV5-1 and TRBJ2-7, with D possibly being TRBD2 (5 bases). The V end was cut by 0 bases, the J end by 3 bases, with 10 bases between. The CDR3 totals 14 residues. CDR1 SGHRS and CDR2 YFSETQ come from the germline V gene. The CDR3 spells CASSLGPGGYEQYF. CDR3 nucleotides: TGCGCCAGCAGCTTGGGCCCCGGAGGCTACGAGCAGTACTTC.

This clonotype was detected many times. The chain recombines TRBV19 with TRBJ1-3; D is perhaps TRBD1 (6 bases). This CDR3 contains 15 residues. CDR1 and CDR2 from the germline V gene are LNHDA and SQIVND (reference sequence). Deletions cut 2 bases from V and 2 bases from J, with 10 bases between. CDR3 nucleotide sequence: TGTGCCAGTAGTATACGGACAGTGGCTGGAAACACCATATATTTT. Protein: CASSIRTVAGNTIYF.

The rearrangement joins TRBV12-3 or TRBV12-4 to TRBJ2-1; maybe TRBD2 (6 bases). There are 13 residues in the CDR3. V lost 8 bases to trimming and J lost 5 bases, with 13 bases between them. CDR3 in amino acids: CASGGELDNEQFF. For the CDR3, the DNA is TGTGCCAGCGGAGGGGAGTTGGACAATGAGCAGTTCTTC.

This clonotype was seen ten or more times. V usage is TRBV5-4 and J usage is TRBJ1-2; no clear D gene. Trimming removed 8 bases from V and 2 bases from J, with 16 bases in between. The CDR3 loop spans 14 amino acids. The germline gives CDR1 SGHNT, CDR2 YYREEE (reference sequence). This chain's CDR3 is CASATSGGNYGYTF. CDR3 coding DNA: TGTGCCAGTGCTACGTCCGGAGGGAACTATGGCTACACCTTC.

This clonotype was counted many times. This chain uses TRBV18 with TRBJ1-2; no reliable D call. Per germline, CDR1 KGHSH and CDR2 LQKENI. This CDR3 has 13 residues. Between the trimmed V and J ends, which lost 6 bases and 0 bases, there was a span of 8 bases. This CDR3 is CASSDGSNYGYTF. CDR3 bases: TGTGCCAGCTCTGACGGTTCTAACTATGGCTACACCTTC.

The CDR3 spells CASRADPGADTQYF. The CDR3 coding sequence is TGTGCCAGTAGGGCGGACCCAGGGGCAGATACGCAGTATTTT. The chain is built from TRBV19 and TRBJ2-3, with a tentative D call TRBD1 (6 bases). CDR1 and CDR2 (germline): LNHDA, SQIVND (reference sequence). V was cut by 6 bases and J by 4 bases, with 14 bases left in between. CDR3 size: 14 residues.

This clonotype was detected many times. The rearrangement uses TRBV2 and TRBJ1-6; TRBD1 aligns across 7 bases. The CDR3 is made up of 14 amino acids. The ends lost 5 bases at V and 9 bases at J; junction bases unmatched: 7. From germline, CDR1 is SNHLY and CDR2 FYNNEI. CDR3 sequence (DNA): TGTGCCAGCAGTACTGACAGGGCGGGTTCACCCCTCCACTTT. It encodes CASSTDRAGSPLHF.

This clonotype came up many times. The V call is TRBV5-1, the J call TRBJ2-2, with D hard to call. V dropped 0 bases and J dropped 1 base, with 4 bases sitting between them. Germline V gene lookup returns CDR1 SGHRS and CDR2 YFSETQ. This CDR3 region has 14 residues. In DNA, the CDR3 is TGCGCCAGCAGCTTGGGGCTGAACACCGGGGAGCTGTTTTTT. It translates to CASSLGLNTGELFF.

This clonotype was found many times. J is TRBJ2-7 and V is TRBV7-9; TRBD2 matches at 7 bases. The CDR3 is made up of 15 amino acids. V was pared by 3 bases and J by 3 bases, with 8 bases of the junction left unmatched. Germline CDR1 is SEHNR and CDR2 is FQNEAQ (reference sequence). CDR3 sequence (DNA): TGTGCCAGCAGCTTCCCTACTAGCGCGGTCTACGAGCAGTACTTC. This sequence encodes CASSFPTSAVYEQYF.

At least ten counts were recorded for this clonotype. The chain carries TRBV11-1 and TRBJ1-1, with 8 bases that match TRBD1. J lost 5 bases, V lost 5 bases, and 10 bases had no gene match. The germline gives CDR1 SGHAT, CDR2 FQDESV (reference sequence). This CDR3 has 15 amino acids. The CDR3 here is CASSPSDRVGTEAFF. CDR3 bases: TGTGCCAGCAGCCCCTCGGACAGGGTCGGGACTGAAGCTTTCTTT.

This clonotype was seen at least ten times. The chain has TRBV9 and TRBJ2-5; the D is unclear. Between the trimmed V and J ends, which lost 3 bases and 1 base, there was a span of 7 bases. This CDR3 contains 13 residues. Germline-derived CDR1 and CDR2 are SGDLS and YYNGEE. CDR3 nucleotide sequence: TGTGCCAGCAGCGCGACCATCCAAGAGACCCAGTACTTC. This sequence encodes CASSATIQETQYF. The entire variable domain, with the rest obtained from reference TRBV9 and TRBJ2-5, is as follows: DSGVTQTPKHLITATGQRVTLRCSPRSGDLSVYWYQQSLDQGLQFLIQYYNGEERAKGNILERFSAQQFPDLHSELNLSSLELGDSALYFCASSATIQETQYFGPGTRLLVL.

This clonotype has at least ten counts. This rearrangement joins TRBV2 to TRBJ1-2; the D gene is possibly TRBD1 (6 bases). V was trimmed by 6 bases and J by 4 bases, leaving 12 bases between them. Germline V gene lookup returns CDR1 SNHLY and CDR2 FYNNEI. The CDR3 contains 13 residues. The CDR3, as DNA: TGTGCCAGCAGACCCTGGGGGGCCTATGGCTACACCTTC. Translation gives CASRPWGAYGYTF.

There are many counts of this clonotype. V is TRBV5-1 and J is TRBJ1-1; D may be TRBD1 (5 bases). CDR3 length equals 15 residues. Germline V gene sequence: CDR1 SGHRS, CDR2 YFSETQ. The V end was cut by 1 base, the J end by 5 bases, with 15 bases between. CDR3 bases: TGCGCCAGCAGCTTGTCTCAAGGGGTGAGGACTGAAGCTTTCTTT. Amino acids: CASSLSQGVRTEAFF.

This clonotype was seen at least ten times. This chain uses TRBV19 with TRBJ2-3; tentative D call: TRBD1 (6 bases). V lost 5 bases to trimming and J lost 2 bases, with 17 bases between them. The CDR3 extends over 16 amino acids. In germline, CDR1 is LNHDA, CDR2 SQIVND (reference sequence). The CDR3 loop reads CASSDFRQDSTDTQYF. For the CDR3, the DNA is TGTGCCAGTAGTGATTTCAGACAGGATTCCACAGATACGCAGTATTTT.

This clonotype was seen many times. V is TRBV11-2 and J is TRBJ2-2; D remains unclear. V dropped 4 bases and J dropped 4 bases, with 10 bases sitting between them. The germline V gene encodes CDR1 SGHAT and CDR2 FQNNGV. CDR3 length: 14 amino acids. This chain's CDR3 is CASSSTYGTGELFF. The DNA for the CDR3 is TGTGCCAGCAGCTCGACCTACGGCACCGGGGAGCTGTTTTTT.

This clonotype was counted many times. The V call is TRBV5-1, the J call TRBJ1-4, with D possibly TRBD1 on 5 matching bases. The CDR3 extends over 13 amino acids. Deletions cut 6 bases from V and 8 bases from J, with 14 bases between. CDR1 is SGHRS and CDR2 is YFSETQ in the germline V gene. Written as DNA, the CDR3 is TGCGCCAGCAAGGGATGGGGACGGGAAAAACTGTTTTTT. The encoded protein is CASKGWGREKLFF.

This clonotype has a count of ten or more. CDR3 region: CASSAVAGGPNGELFF. The CDR3 bases are TGTGCCAGCAGCGCCGTAGCGGGAGGGCCGAACGGGGAGCTGTTTTTT. The gene calls are TRBV7-3 and TRBJ2-2; 11 bases are shared with TRBD2. The germline V gene encodes CDR1 SGHTA and CDR2 FQGTGA. The CDR3 length is 16 residues. V was clipped by 5 bases and J by 7 bases; unmatched bases: 9.

Of note for this clonotype: Possible read error: a much larger clone is one base away. The rearrangement links TRBV6-5 to TRBJ2-4; TRBD1 might be the D (5 bases). The CDR3 totals 15 residues. CDR1 and CDR2 from the germline V gene are MNHEY and SVGAGI. The CDR3 region is CASSLDRSLKNIQYF. The CDR3 DNA follows: TGTGCCAGTAGTTTAGACAGATCTCTCAAAAACATTCAGTACTTC.

Concerning this clonotype: This may arise from a read error, as a much more abundant clone is one base away. The chain carries TRBV5-1 and TRBJ2-1; 8 nucleotides align to TRBD2. With V trimmed by 4 bases and J by 5 bases, 2 bases remained unmatched. The V gene's germline CDR1 is SGHRS and CDR2 YFSETQ. The CDR3 has 13 amino acids. CDR3 DNA: TGCGCCAGCAGCCCGGGACTAGACAATGAGCAGTTCTTC. This encodes CASSPGLDNEQFF.

In this sample, this clonotype turned up a few times. The chain joins TRBV20-1 to TRBJ2-7, with D possibly matching TRBD1 (5 bases). V was cut by 5 bases and J by 2 bases, with 10 bases left in between. The CDR3 is 12 amino acids. CDR1 is DFQATT and CDR2 is SNEGSKA in the germline V gene (reference sequence). The CDR3 DNA is TGCAGTGCTTCCGACAGAGCCTACGAGCAGTACTTC. Protein: CSASDRAYEQYF.

The rearrangement joins TRBV7-8 to TRBJ1-1; possible D gene TRBD1, 6 bases. Trimming removed 3 bases from V and 6 bases from J, with 23 bases in between. CDR3 size: 17 residues. Germline assignment: CDR1 SGHVS and CDR2 FQNEAQ. In DNA form, the CDR3 reads TGTGCCAGCAGCTTCACTCTTACAGGGAGGTGGAGGGCTGAAGCTTTCTTT. It codes for CASSFTLTGRWRAEAFF. Full variable domain (missing parts from reference TRBV7-8 and TRBJ1-1): GAGVSQSPRYKVAKRGQDVALRCDPISGHVSLFWYQQALGQGPEFLTYFQNEAQLDKSGLPSDRFFAERPEGSVSTLKIQRTQQEDSAVYLCASSFTLTGRWRAEAFFGQGTRLTVV.

There are many counts of this clonotype. The CDR3 loop reads CASTGTSTSATNEKLFF. DNA for the CDR3: TGTGCCAGTACCGGGACATCTACTTCAGCAACTAATGAAAAACTGTTTTTT. V usage is TRBV19 and J usage is TRBJ1-4; the D gene is possibly TRBD1 (6 bases). In germline, CDR1 is LNHDA, CDR2 SQIVND (reference sequence). The CDR3 totals 17 residues. The V end lost 7 bases, the J end lost 0 bases, and 18 bases lay between the germline ends.

This clonotype was picked up many times. This sequence joins TRBV9 and TRBJ1-1, with D unresolved. The ends were cut back, 0 bases at V and 3 bases at J, with 6 bases in the middle. The CDR3 covers 13 residues. Germline V CDR1 and CDR2: SGDLS, YYNGEE. The CDR3 here is CASSVDSYTEAFF. CDR3 nucleotide sequence: TGTGCCAGCAGCGTAGACAGCTACACTGAAGCTTTCTTT.

This clonotype has ten or more counts. J is TRBJ2-1 and V is TRBV28; 11 nucleotides align to TRBD2. Germline lookup yields CDR1 MDHEN and CDR2 SYDVKM. V shed 5 bases and J 7 bases; nucleotides not matched to a gene: 4. This CDR3 is built from 14 residues. CDR3 loop: CASSTGTSGNEQFF. The CDR3 region has the DNA TGTGCCAGCAGTACCGGGACTAGCGGAAATGAGCAGTTCTTC.

In its sample, this clonotype was seen many times. One end of the junction does not line up with germline, which may come from a read error. The chain links TRBV20-1 to TRBJ1-2, with a tentative D call TRBD1 (5 bases). In germline, CDR1 is DFQATT, CDR2 SNEGSKA (reference sequence). The CDR3 is 14 amino acids. CDR3 loop: CSAREMTAPYGYTF. Written as DNA, the CDR3 is TGCAGTGCCAGAGAAATGACAGCACCCTATGGCTACACCTTC.

This clonotype appeared many times. V usage is TRBV16 and J usage is TRBJ1-2; D not resolved. CDR1 is KGHSY, CDR2 FQNENV, per germline. CDR3 length: 13 residues. Trimming removed 2 bases at V and 8 bases at J, with 12 bases between. The DNA for the CDR3 is TGTGCCAGCAGCCAAAGCGAGATGATCGGCTACACCTTC. Its protein product is CASSQSEMIGYTF.

This clonotype was recorded a few times. The rearrangement joins TRBV7-2 to TRBJ2-7; 8 bases are a match to TRBD2. Germline V lookup: CDR1 SGHTA, CDR2 FQGNSA. V lost 3 bases, J lost 4 bases, and 5 bases stayed unmatched. The CDR3 is 14 amino acids. The CDR3 reads CASSLPGLGYEQYF. As DNA, the CDR3 is TGTGCCAGCAGCTTGCCGGGACTAGGGTACGAGCAGTACTTC.

This clonotype was seen ten or more times. This rearrangement joins TRBV7-9 to TRBJ2-6; D gene unclear. Germline V gene data show CDR1 as SEHNR and CDR2 as FQNEAQ (reference sequence). The CDR3 extends over 14 amino acids. Trimming removed 3 bases at V and 0 bases at J, with 3 bases between. CDR3 sequence reads: CASSFHSGANVLTF. The CDR3 coding sequence is TGTGCCAGCAGCTTCCACTCTGGGGCCAACGTCCTGACTTTC.

This clonotype was observed many times. The chain carries TRBV10-3 and TRBJ1-1; D perhaps matches TRBD1 (5 bases). Trimming shortened V by 2 bases and J by 11 bases, and 15 bases separated the two germline ends. Germline V gene data show CDR1 as ENHRY and CDR2 as SYGVKD. This CDR3 region has 13 residues. The CDR3 protein is CAISEPGTFGAFF. The CDR3 bases are TGTGCCATCAGTGAGCCCGGGACCTTTGGCGCTTTCTTT.